This T cell receptor (beta chain) was captured in a study of cytomegalovirus exposure and HLA in healthy donors. Study overall: The 120 or so validation repertoires used a platform that matched the one used for the approximately 700 first-cohort repertoires, as a later analysis reported.

This clone is a singleton in its sample. Assay: immunoSEQ multiplex PCR; the TCRdb copy retains only in-frame clones and omits some. The data contain 110,000 to 150,000 clones, around nine tenths of them singletons. This CDR3 spans 19 amino acids. Germline assignment: CDR1 MNHEY and CDR2 SMNVEV (reference sequence). Losses at the gene ends were 4 bases for V and 1 base for J; bases not matched to a gene: 16. What was sequenced was PBMCs. This chain uses TRBV27 with TRBJ1-1, with 9 bases aligning to TRBD1. The receptor comes from a woman under 30 in good health and CMV-seropositive. The CDR3 region is CASSYAGTGILKRNTEAFF. CDR3 bases: TGTGCCAGCAGTTATGCCGGGACAGGGATTTTAAAGCGGAACACTGAAGCTTTCTTT.